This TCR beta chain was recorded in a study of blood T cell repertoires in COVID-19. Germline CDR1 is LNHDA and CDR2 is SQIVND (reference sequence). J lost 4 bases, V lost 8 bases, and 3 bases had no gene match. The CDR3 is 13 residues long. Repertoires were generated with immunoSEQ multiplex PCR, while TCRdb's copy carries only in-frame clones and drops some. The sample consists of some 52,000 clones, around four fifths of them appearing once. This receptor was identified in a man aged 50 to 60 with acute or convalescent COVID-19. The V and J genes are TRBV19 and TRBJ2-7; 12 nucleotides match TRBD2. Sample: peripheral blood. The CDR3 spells CASRLAGGYEQYF. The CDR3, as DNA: TGTGCCAGTCGCCTAGCGGGAGGGTACGAGCAGTACTTC.